The sequence of this T cell receptor (beta chain) was determined in a study of regulatory dendritic cells for organ transplantation. Allogeneic regulatory or mature dendritic cells were co-cultured for roughly five days with CFSE-labeled sorted T cells at 1:10. FACS sorted CD4+ or CD8+ T cells into CD45RA+ naive and CD45RO+ memory. As for this clone: No antigen is known for it.

The protocol was immunoSEQ multiplex PCR, while the TCRdb copy is restricted to in-frame clones and leaves out a portion. The sample has 9,500 to 11,000 clones; 60% to 85% are singletons. This CDR3 has 13 residues. V lost 4 bases to trimming and J lost 4 bases, with 10 bases between them. Germline assignment: CDR1 SNHLY and CDR2 FYNNEI. Findings of the study overall: Between individuals, the alloreactive memory CD8+ T cell pool differed considerably.

This TCR was sampled from a human donor in good health. The sample was memory CD4+ T cells from blood cultured with regulatory dendritic cells. Documented subset: CD45RO+ memory T cells. V usage is TRBV2 and J usage is TRBJ1-1; a weak D match, TRBD1 (6 bases). The CDR3 nucleotides read TGTGCCAGCAGTGTTACAGGGCGCACTGAAGCTTTCTTT. It is translated as CASSVTGRTEAFF.